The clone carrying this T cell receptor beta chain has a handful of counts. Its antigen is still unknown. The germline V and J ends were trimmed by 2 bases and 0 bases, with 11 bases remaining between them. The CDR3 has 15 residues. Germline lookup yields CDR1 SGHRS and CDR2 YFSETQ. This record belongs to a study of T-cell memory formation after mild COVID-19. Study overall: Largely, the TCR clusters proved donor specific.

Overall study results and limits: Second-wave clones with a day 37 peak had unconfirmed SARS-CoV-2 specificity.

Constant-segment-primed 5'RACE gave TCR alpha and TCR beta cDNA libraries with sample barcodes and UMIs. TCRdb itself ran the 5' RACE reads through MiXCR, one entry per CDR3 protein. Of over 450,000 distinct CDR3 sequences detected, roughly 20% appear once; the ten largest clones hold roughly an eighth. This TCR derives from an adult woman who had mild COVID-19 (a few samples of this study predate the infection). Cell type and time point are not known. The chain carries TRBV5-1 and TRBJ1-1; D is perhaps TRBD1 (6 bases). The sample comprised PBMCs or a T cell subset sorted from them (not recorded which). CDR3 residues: CASSFYPGVNTEAFF. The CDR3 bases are TGCGCCAGCAGCTTTTACCCAGGGGTGAACACTGAAGCTTTCTTT.